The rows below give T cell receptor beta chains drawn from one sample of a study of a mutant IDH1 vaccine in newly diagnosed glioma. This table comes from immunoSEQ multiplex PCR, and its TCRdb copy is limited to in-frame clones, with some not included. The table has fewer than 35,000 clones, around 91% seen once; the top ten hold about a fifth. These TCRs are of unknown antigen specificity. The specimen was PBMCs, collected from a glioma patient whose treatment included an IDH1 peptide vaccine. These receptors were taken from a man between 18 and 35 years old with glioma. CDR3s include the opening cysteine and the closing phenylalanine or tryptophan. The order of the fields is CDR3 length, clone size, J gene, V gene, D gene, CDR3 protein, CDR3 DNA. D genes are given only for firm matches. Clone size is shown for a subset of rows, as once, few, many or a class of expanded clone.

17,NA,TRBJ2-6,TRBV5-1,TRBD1,CASSPRTGRTGANVLTF,TGCGCCAGCAGCCCTAGGACAGGGCGGACTGGGGCCAACGTCCTGACTTTC
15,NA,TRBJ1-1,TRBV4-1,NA,CASSQEAAMNTEAFF,TGCGCCAGCAGCCAAGAAGCGGCTATGAACACTGAAGCTTTCTTT
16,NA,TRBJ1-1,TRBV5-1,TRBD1,CASSPGQAFPNTEAFF,TGCGCCAGCAGCCCGGGACAGGCGTTCCCGAACACTGAAGCTTTCTTT
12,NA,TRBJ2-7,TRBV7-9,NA,CASSHGPREQYF,TGTGCCAGCAGCCATGGACCTCGGGAGCAGTACTTC
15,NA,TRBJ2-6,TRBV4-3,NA,CASSQVGEEANVLTF,TGCGCCAGCAGCCAAGTAGGAGAAGAGGCCAACGTCCTGACTTTC
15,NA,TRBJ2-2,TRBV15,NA,CATSRDQGAAGELFF,TGTGCCACCAGCAGAGATCAAGGGGCAGCCGGGGAGCTGTTTTTT
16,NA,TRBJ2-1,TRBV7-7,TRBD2,CASSLAPSGRGNEQFF,TGTGCTAGCAGCTTAGCGCCGAGCGGGAGGGGGAATGAGCAGTTCTTC
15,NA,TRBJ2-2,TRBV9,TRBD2,CASSVSSGSSGELFF,TGTGCCAGCAGCGTTTCTAGCGGGAGTTCCGGGGAGCTGTTTTTT
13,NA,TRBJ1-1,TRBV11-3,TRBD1,CASSDRGSTEAFF,TGTGCCAGCAGCGACAGGGGAAGCACTGAAGCTTTCTTT
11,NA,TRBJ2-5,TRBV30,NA,CAWSVSETQYF,TGTGCCTGGAGTGTATCGGAGACCCAGTACTTC
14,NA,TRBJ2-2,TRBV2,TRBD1,CASGATGGTGELFF,TGTGCCAGCGGAGCAACAGGGGGCACCGGGGAGCTGTTTTTT
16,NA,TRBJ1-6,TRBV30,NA,CAWSVLGGHSNSPLHF,TGTGCCTGGAGTGTTTTGGGGGGGCACTCTAATTCACCCCTCCACTTT
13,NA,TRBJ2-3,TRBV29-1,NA,CSVEQSVTDTQYF,TGCAGCGTTGAACAGAGCGTCACAGATACGCAGTATTTT
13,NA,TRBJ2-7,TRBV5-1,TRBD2,CASSPGTTNEQYF,TGCGCCAGCAGCCCCGGGACTACAAACGAGCAGTACTTC
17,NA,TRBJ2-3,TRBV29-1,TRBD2,CSDLRASGRESTDTQYF,TGCAGCGACTTGAGGGCTAGCGGGAGGGAAAGCACAGATACGCAGTATTTT
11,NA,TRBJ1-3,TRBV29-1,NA,CSAISGNTIYF,TGCAGCGCTATCTCTGGAAACACCATATATTTT
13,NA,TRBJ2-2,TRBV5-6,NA,CASSFPNTGELFF,TGTGCCAGCAGCTTCCCGAACACCGGGGAGCTGTTTTTT
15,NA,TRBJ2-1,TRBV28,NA,CASSWDGSSYNEQFF,TGTGCCAGCAGTTGGGATGGATCCAGCTACAATGAGCAGTTCTTC
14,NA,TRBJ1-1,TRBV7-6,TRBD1,CASSSGQGNTEAFF,TGTGCCAGCAGCTCGGGACAGGGGAACACTGAAGCTTTCTTT
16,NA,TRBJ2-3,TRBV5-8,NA,CASSLDRGPSTDTQYF,TGTGCCAGCAGCTTGGATCGGGGCCCCAGCACAGATACGCAGTATTTT
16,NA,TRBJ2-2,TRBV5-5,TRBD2,CASSLTSGSNTGELFF,TGTGCCAGCAGCTTGACTAGCGGGTCGAACACCGGGGAGCTGTTTTTT
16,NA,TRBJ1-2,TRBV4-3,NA,CASSPSRKEANYGYTF,TGCGCCAGCAGCCCCTCGAGGAAAGAAGCTAACTATGGCTACACCTTC
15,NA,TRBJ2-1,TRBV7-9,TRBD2,CASNSQREGYNEQFF,TGTGCCAGCAACTCCCAGCGGGAGGGTTACAATGAGCAGTTCTTC
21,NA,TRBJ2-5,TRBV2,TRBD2,CASSEAKTGTSGRGRQETQYF,TGTGCCAGCAGTGAAGCGAAAACAGGGACTAGCGGGAGGGGGAGGCAAGAGACCCAGTACTTC
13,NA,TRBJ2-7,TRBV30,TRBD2,CAWSYSGRPEQYF,TGTGCCTGGAGTTATAGCGGGAGGCCCGAGCAGTACTTC
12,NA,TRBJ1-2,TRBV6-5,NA,CASRSSDHGYTF,TGTGCCAGCAGAAGCAGCGACCATGGCTACACCTTC
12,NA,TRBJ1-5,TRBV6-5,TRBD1,CASSTGAQPQHF,TGTGCCAGCAGCACAGGGGCTCAGCCCCAGCATTTT
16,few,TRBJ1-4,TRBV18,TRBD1,CASSRNRGTTNEKLFF,TGTGCCAGCTCACGAAACAGGGGAACCACTAATGAAAAACTGTTTTTT
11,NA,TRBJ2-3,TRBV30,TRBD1,CAWSATGTQYF,TGTGCCTGGAGCGCGACAGGGACGCAGTATTTT
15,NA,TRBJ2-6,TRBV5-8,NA,CASSLDGSGANVLTF,TGTGCCAGCAGCCTGGATGGCTCTGGGGCCAACGTCCTGACTTTC
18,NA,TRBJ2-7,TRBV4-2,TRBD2,CASSPLLGLAGATYEQYF,TGTGCCAGCAGCCCCCTATTGGGACTAGCGGGAGCAACCTACGAGCAGTACTTC
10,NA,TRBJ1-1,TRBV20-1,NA,CSAKFTEAFF,TGCAGTGCTAAGTTCACTGAAGCTTTCTTT
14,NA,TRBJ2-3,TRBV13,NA,CASSLNGIRDTQYF,TGTGCCAGCAGCTTAAATGGGATTAGAGATACGCAGTATTTT
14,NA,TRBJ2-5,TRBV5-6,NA,CASSLSRVEETQYF,TGTGCCAGCAGCTTGAGTAGGGTGGAAGAGACCCAGTACTTC
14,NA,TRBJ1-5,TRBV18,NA,CASSQSGKGQPQHF,TGTGCCAGCTCGCAGTCTGGCAAGGGTCAGCCCCAGCATTTT
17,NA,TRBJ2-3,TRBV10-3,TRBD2,CAISESPGTTDTDTQYF,TGTGCCATCAGTGAGTCTCCCGGGACTACCGACACAGATACGCAGTATTTT
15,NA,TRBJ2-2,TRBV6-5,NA,CASRLQTGRHGELFF,TGTGCCAGCAGACTCCAGACAGGGAGGCACGGGGAGCTGTTTTTT
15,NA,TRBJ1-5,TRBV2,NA,CASSEEQGSNQPQHF,TGTGCCAGCAGTGAAGAACAGGGTAGCAATCAGCCCCAGCATTTT
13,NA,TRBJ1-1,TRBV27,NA,CASSFVEGTEAFF,TGTGCCAGCAGTTTTGTTGAAGGCACTGAAGCTTTCTTT
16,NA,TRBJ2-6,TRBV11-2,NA,CASSLWTTSGANVLTF,TGTGCCAGCAGCTTATGGACGACCTCTGGGGCCAACGTCCTGACTTTC
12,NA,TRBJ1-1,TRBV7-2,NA,CASSLAGTEAFF,TGTGCCAGCAGCTTAGCGGGGACTGAAGCTTTCTTT
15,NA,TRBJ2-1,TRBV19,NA,CASSTGTGNYNEQFF,TGTGCCAGTAGTACCGGGACGGGCAACTACAATGAGCAGTTCTTC
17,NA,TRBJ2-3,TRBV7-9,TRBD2,CASSLGLAGGDTDTQYF,TGTGCCAGCAGCTTGGGACTAGCGGGAGGGGACACAGATACGCAGTATTTT
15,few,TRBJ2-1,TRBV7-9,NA,CASSLQGSSYNEQFF,TGTGCCAGCAGCTTGCAGGGGAGCTCCTACAATGAGCAGTTCTTC
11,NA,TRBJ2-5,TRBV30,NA,CALDRKETQYF,TGTGCTTTAGACAGGAAGGAGACCCAGTACTTC
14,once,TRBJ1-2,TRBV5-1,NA,CASSLDGTNYGYTF,TGCGCCAGCAGCTTGGACGGAACTAACTATGGCTACACCTTC
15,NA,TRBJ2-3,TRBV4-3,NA,CASSLTFGSTDTQYF,TGCGCCAGCAGCCTCACGTTTGGTAGCACAGATACGCAGTATTTT
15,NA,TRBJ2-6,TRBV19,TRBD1,CASSTTGTGANVLTF,TGTGCCAGTAGTACGACAGGGACAGGGGCCAACGTCCTGACTTTC